These 18 T cell receptor beta chains share one sample of origin, sequenced in a study of blood T cell repertoires in COVID-19. TCRdb's copy holds only in-frame clones and misses some; the assay was immunoSEQ multiplex PCR. This table has about 140,000 clones, 75% to 85% appearing once. Sequenced input: peripheral blood. The receptors stem from a woman older than 75 with active or convalescent COVID-19.

The rearrangement links TRBV7-2 to TRBJ1-2; perhaps TRBD1 as D (6 bases). CDR1 and CDR2 from the germline V gene are SGHTA and FQGNSA. Between the trimmed V and J ends, which lost 5 bases and 3 bases, there was a span of 13 bases. There are 14 residues in the CDR3. CDR3 sequence: CASSKGTLHYGYTF. The CDR3 DNA reads TGTGCCAGCAGCAAGGGGACACTTCACTATGGCTACACCTTC.

The chain couples TRBV30 to TRBJ2-1; 7 nucleotides agree with TRBD1. CDR1 is GTSNPN and CDR2 is SVGIG in the germline V gene (reference sequence). This CDR3 is 15 amino acids long. With 0 bases clipped from V and 4 bases from J, the junction kept 6 bases outside the gene matches. CDR3 nucleotides: TGTGCCTGGAGTGTTCGAGGGGGCGTGTACAATGAGCAGTTCTTC. It translates to CAWSVRGGVYNEQFF.

The chain couples TRBV21-1 to TRBJ2-1; the tabulated D call, TRBD2, remains unverified against the DNA. TRBV21-1 is an annotated pseudogene. The CDR3 spans 17 residues. This chain's CDR3 is CASITSSGGALDHEQFF. In nucleotides, the CDR3 is TGTGCCAGCATCACCTCCAGCGGGGGGGCCCTTGACCATGAGCAGTTCTTC.

The genes are TRBV15 and TRBJ2-5; D perhaps matches TRBD1 (5 bases). V was clipped by 1 base and J by 3 bases, with 9 bases between them. CDR3 length: 14 residues. Per germline, CDR1 LNHNV and CDR2 YYDKDF (reference sequence). The CDR3 nucleotides read TGTGCCACCAGCAGAGGCGGACAAGAAGAGACCCAGTACTTC. This translates into CATSRGGQEETQYF.

The chain is built from TRBV10-3 and TRBJ2-7, with D possibly TRBD2 on 6 matching bases. This CDR3 region has 15 residues. Germline V gene lookup returns CDR1 ENHRY and CDR2 SYGVKD. Deletions cut 4 bases from V and 0 bases from J, with 13 bases between. The CDR3 DNA is TGTGCCATCAGTGGGTCTAGCGCAAGCTCCTACGAGCAGTACTTC. It codes for CAISGSSASSYEQYF.

V gene TRBV5-4 combines with J gene TRBJ2-6, with a possible D match to TRBD1 (5 bases). Germline assignment: CDR1 SGHNT and CDR2 YYREEE (reference sequence). The CDR3 totals 19 residues. The V gene lost 0 bases and the J gene lost 0 bases, with 16 bases spanning the gap. The CDR3 bases are TGTGCCAGCAGCTTGGGACTTCAGGGCAAACACTCTGGGGCCAACGTCCTGACTTTC. Its translation is CASSLGLQGKHSGANVLTF.

The chain couples TRBV6-2 or TRBV6-3 to TRBJ1-5, with 10 bases fitting TRBD1. V dropped 5 bases and J dropped 4; count of bases not matched to a gene: 2. Looked up from germline, CDR1 is MNHEY and CDR2 is SVGEGT. The CDR3 spans 14 residues. The CDR3 sequence: CASSPGQGNQPQHF. The DNA of the CDR3 is TGTGCCAGCAGTCCGGGACAGGGGAATCAGCCCCAGCATTTT.

This chain joins TRBV29-1 and TRBJ1-5; no definite D call. This CDR3 spans 13 amino acids. V lost 3 bases to trimming and J lost 7 bases, with 13 bases between them. Germline lookup yields CDR1 SQVTM and CDR2 ANQGSEA. The chain's CDR3 is CSVEGGSGQPQHF. The CDR3 DNA reads TGCAGCGTTGAGGGCGGGTCGGGGCAGCCCCAGCATTTT.

The chain links TRBV4-3 to TRBJ1-4; D may be TRBD1 (6 bases). V dropped 4 bases and J dropped 8 bases, with 17 bases sitting between them. The CDR3 has 15 residues. Germline V CDR1 and CDR2: LGHNA, YSLEER. CDR3 loop: CASSPRGGVNEKLFF. CDR3 nucleotides: TGCGCCAGCAGCCCGAGGGGGGGGGTTAACGAAAAACTGTTTTTT.

The chain joins TRBV29-1 to TRBJ1-3; no clear D gene. This CDR3 spans 14 amino acids. Germline V gene data show CDR1 as SQVTM and CDR2 as ANQGSEA. Trimming stripped 6 bases from V and 0 bases from J, with 12 bases between. The CDR3 spells CSVAHGGSGNTIYF. CDR3 sequence (DNA): TGCAGCGTGGCCCACGGCGGCTCTGGAAACACCATATATTTT.

This clone was picked up one time. The same CDR3 is also encoded by other DNA sequences in this sample. The chain joins TRBV19 to TRBJ1-5; D not certain. V shed 3 bases and J shed 2 bases, with 11 bases lying between them. The germline V gene has CDR1 LNHDA and CDR2 SQIVND (reference sequence). The CDR3 extends over 15 amino acids. CDR3 sequence (DNA): TGTGCCAGTAGTATCCCAGGTTTGGGCAATCAGCCCCAGCATTTT. Translated: CASSIPGLGNQPQHF.

The chain has TRBV4-2 and TRBJ2-7; D gene uncertain. The CDR3 sequence is 16 residues long. Germline CDR1 LGHNA, CDR2 YNFKEQ. Trimming left V 1 base short and J 0 bases short, with 13 bases between. In nucleotides, the CDR3 is TGTGCCAGCAGCCAAGGAGTCCTTGATAGCTCCTACGAGCAGTACTTC. The encoded protein is CASSQGVLDSSYEQYF.

The rearrangement links TRBV13 to TRBJ1-2; 9 bases match TRBD1. This CDR3 is 15 amino acids long. Germline V gene lookup returns CDR1 PRHDT and CDR2 FYEKMQ (reference sequence). V lost 3 bases, J lost 8 bases, and 10 bases stayed unmatched. The CDR3 here is CASSFGTGRSSGYTF. CDR3 nucleotides: TGTGCCAGCAGCTTCGGGACAGGGAGGTCTTCCGGCTACACCTTC.

CDR3 protein: CASSLTGVNSPLHF. DNA for the CDR3: TGCGCCAGCAGCTTGACAGGGGTTAATTCACCCCTCCACTTT. The chain employs TRBV5-1 and TRBJ1-6; 7 bases map to TRBD1. Germline trimming cut 1 base from V and 6 bases from J; bases unmatched to any gene: 1. This CDR3 has 14 residues. Germline CDR1 SGHRS, CDR2 YFSETQ.

The rearrangement uses TRBV7-2 and TRBJ1-1, with D unresolved. Looked up from germline, CDR1 is SGHTA and CDR2 is FQGNSA. Trimming removed 0 bases from V and 2 bases from J, with 10 bases in between. CDR3 length: 15 residues. CDR3 coding DNA: TGTGCCAGCAGCTTAGCGCTTCGGGGTAACACTGAAGCTTTCTTT. It encodes CASSLALRGNTEAFF.

This clone was observed a few times. J is TRBJ1-5 and V is TRBV30, with unresolved D. Germline CDR1 is GTSNPN and CDR2 is SVGIG (reference sequence). Deletions cut 3 bases from V and 4 bases from J, with 19 bases between. CDR3 size: 16 residues. This CDR3 is CAWSSGEISWNQPQHF. The CDR3 DNA reads as TGTGCCTGGAGCTCCGGGGAAATAAGTTGGAATCAGCCCCAGCATTTT.

V and J are TRBV9 and TRBJ2-5; 7 nucleotides line up with TRBD2. J lost 5 bases, V lost 5 bases, and 6 bases had no gene match. The CDR3 is made up of 13 amino acids. Germline CDR1 is SGDLS and CDR2 is YYNGEE. Here the CDR3 DNA reads TGTGCCAGCAGTCCGGGGGGTTGGGAGACCCAGTACTTC. It translates to CASSPGGWETQYF.

V gene TRBV5-5 combines with J gene TRBJ2-7; 7 nucleotides agree with TRBD2. The CDR3 is made up of 16 amino acids. The V gene's germline CDR1 is SGHKS and CDR2 YYEKEE (reference sequence). With 4 bases clipped from V and 2 bases from J, the junction kept 12 bases outside the gene matches. The chain's CDR3 is CASSTRGERGTYEQYF. CDR3 nucleotides: TGTGCCAGCAGCACGAGGGGCGAGCGGGGTACCTACGAGCAGTACTTC.